This TCR beta chain appears in the sequencing data of a study of blood T cell repertoires in COVID-19. Overall study context: Some COVID-19 samples were acute and others convalescent; all came from the United States, Italy and Spain. The analysed material was cDNA or gDNA that came from T cells, B-cell-depleted T cells, or PBMCs.

Original methodology: Quantification of nucleated cells was approximated via reference gene primer amplification. Sequencing was performed with immunoSEQ multiplex PCR; in TCRdb, only in-frame clones are kept and a portion is missing. The V and J calls and clone size are taken from that table; D and trimming were inferred from the DNA. The sample holds some 120,000 clones, roughly 79% seen once. The V end lost 1 base, the J end lost 2 bases, and 15 bases lay between the germline ends. The CDR3 loop spans 16 amino acids. CDR1 MGHRA and CDR2 YSYEKL come from the germline V gene. Only one count was recorded for this clone.

This clonotype originated in a human donor in a cohort sampled during active COVID-19. Specimen: peripheral blood. The chain carries TRBV4-1 and TRBJ2-7; tentatively, D is TRBD1 (6 bases). CDR3 in DNA: TGCGCCAGCAGCCAAGCCTCCAACAGGGTGCCCTACGAGCAGTACTTC. It yields the protein CASSQASNRVPYEQYF.